The present entry profiles one TCR beta chain with its context. The CDR3 is 14 amino acids. The ends lost 4 bases at V and 5 bases at J; junction bases unmatched: 5. The V gene's germline CDR1 is SGDLS and CDR2 YYNGEE. TCRdb's table, derived via immunoSEQ multiplex PCR, lists solely in-frame clones and lacks some. The repertoire consists of 15,000 to 20,000 clones, with roughly four fifths occurring once and the leading ten covering 25%. This entry is derived from a study of T cells in localized non-small cell lung cancer. The material was peripheral blood, obtained before any cancer treatment. The TCR was taken from a female donor at least 60 years old with stage I lung adenocarcinoma. This chain links TRBV9 with TRBJ1-4; 7 bases align to TRBD1. CDR3 region: CASSSGQQNEKLFF. The CDR3 coding sequence is TGTGCCAGCAGCTCGGGACAGCAGAATGAAAAACTGTTTTTT. The full variable domain, completed using reference TRBV9 and TRBJ1-4, is DSGVTQTPKHLITATGQRVTLRCSPRSGDLSVYWYQQSLDQGLQFLIQYYNGEERAKGNILERFSAQQFPDLHSELNLSSLELGDSALYFCASSSGQQNEKLFFGSGTQLSVL.